The 32 T cell receptor beta chains below all came from one sample that was sequenced in a study of control samples from healthy donors and cancer patients. TCRdb's table, derived via immunoSEQ multiplex PCR, lists solely in-frame clones and lacks some. The sample records tens of thousands of clones, around 88% being singletons. The sequenced sample consisted of PBMCs. The receptors shown here come from a woman aged 55-69 years with lung cancer.

In its sample, this clone was seen a few times. This chain links TRBV19 with TRBJ1-2; 8 nucleotides align to TRBD1. Looked up from germline, CDR1 is LNHDA and CDR2 is SQIVND (reference sequence). J was trimmed by 4 bases and V by 9 bases; bases with no gene match: 13. The CDR3 consists of 15 residues. The CDR3: CASKPRQGSGYGYTF. CDR3 nucleotide sequence: TGTGCCAGCAAACCTAGACAGGGGTCGGGCTATGGCTACACCTTC.

The chain joins TRBV6-4 to TRBJ2-1; 7 bases fit TRBD2. The V gene end was trimmed by 2 bases and the J gene end by 2 bases; junction bases not matched to a gene: 3. Germline V gene sequence: CDR1 MRHNA, CDR2 SNTAGT. This CDR3 is 15 amino acids long. As DNA, the CDR3 is TGTGCCAGCAGTGACAGCGGGGCAACCTACAATGAGCAGTTCTTC. It specifies CASSDSGATYNEQFF.

This clone was counted once. The chain is built from TRBV11-2 and TRBJ2-7; D uncertain. Germline V gene data show CDR1 as SGHAT and CDR2 as FQNNGV. The CDR3 is 14 amino acids. Trimming removed 6 bases from V and 0 bases from J, with 12 bases in between. This CDR3 reads CASRLGFSSYEQYF. The CDR3 DNA reads TGTGCCAGCAGGCTTGGATTCAGCTCCTACGAGCAGTACTTC.

J is TRBJ2-5 and V is TRBV7-3, with a possible D match to TRBD2 (5 bases). V dropped 2 bases and J dropped 5 bases, with 9 bases sitting between them. This CDR3 region has 13 residues. Germline V gene sequence: CDR1 SGHTA, CDR2 FQGTGA. This chain's CDR3 is CASSLPGGETQYF. Here the CDR3 DNA reads TGTGCCAGCAGCTTACCAGGAGGCGAGACCCAGTACTTC.

As to this clone: A read error may produce the germline difference seen at one junction end. This sequence joins TRBV7-7 and TRBJ2-3; 12 bases agree with TRBD2. The germline CDR1 and CDR2 sequences are SSHAT and FNYEAQ (reference sequence). The CDR3 length is 16 residues. The CDR3 protein is CASSSGLAGHTDTQYF. The CDR3 coding sequence is TGTGCTAGCAGCTCGGGACTAGCGGGTCACACAGATACGCAGTATTTT.

The rearrangement links TRBV9 to TRBJ2-5; D tentatively fits TRBD1 or TRBD2 (5 bases each). With 0 bases removed from V and 3 bases from J, the gap between germline ends came to 12 bases. Germline CDR1 reads SGDLS; CDR2 reads YYNGEE. The CDR3 runs 15 residues. DNA of the CDR3: TGTGCCAGCAGCGTAGGCCCGGGACGCGAAGAGACCCAGTACTTC. This sequence encodes CASSVGPGREETQYF.

The chain employs TRBV4-1 and TRBJ1-3; the match to TRBD1 covers 9 bases. This CDR3 contains 16 residues. The V gene's germline CDR1 is MGHRA and CDR2 YSYEKL. Unmatched junction bases numbered 4, after V lost 0 bases and J lost 4 bases. The CDR3 sequence: CASSQERTGAGNTIYF. The CDR3 bases are TGCGCCAGCAGCCAAGAGAGGACAGGGGCCGGAAACACCATATATTTT.

The chain is built from TRBV2 and TRBJ1-4; perhaps TRBD1 as D (6 bases). Per germline, CDR1 SNHLY and CDR2 FYNNEI. This CDR3 has 14 residues. Trimming took off 4 bases at V and 8 bases at J, with 14 bases between the two ends. CDR3 sequence (DNA): TGTGCCAGCAGTGCCGGTACCAGGGGCGAAAAACTGTTTTTT. Its protein product is CASSAGTRGEKLFF. The complete variable domain, with remaining parts taken from reference TRBV2 and TRBJ1-4, reads EPEVTQTPSHQVTQMGQEVILRCVPISNHLYFYWYRQILGQKVEFLVSFYNNEISEKSEIFDDQFSVERPDGSNFTLKIRSTKLEDSAMYFCASSAGTRGEKLFFGSGTQLSVL.

The rearrangement joins TRBV12-3 or TRBV12-4 to TRBJ1-1; D possibly corresponds to TRBD1 (5 bases). This CDR3 has 13 residues. Trimming removed 7 bases from V and 8 bases from J, with 17 bases in between. CDR3 protein: CASMGVGGSEAFF. For the CDR3, the DNA is TGTGCCAGCATGGGGGTGGGCGGTTCAGAAGCTTTCTTT.

This chain joins TRBV20-1 and TRBJ1-5; tentative D call: TRBD1 (5 bases). The CDR3 runs 13 residues. Germline CDR1 reads DFQATT; CDR2 reads SNEGSKA (reference sequence). The V end was cut by 3 bases, the J end by 6 bases, with 12 bases between. The CDR3 DNA reads TGCAGTGCTAGTGGGGCGGGAGCTCAGCCCCAGCATTTT. The encoded protein is CSASGAGAQPQHF.

The V gene is TRBV29-1, the J gene TRBJ2-1; D remains unclear. Germline values: CDR1 SQVTM, CDR2 ANQGSEA. This CDR3 has 13 amino acids. V was clipped by 4 bases and J by 7 bases, with 14 bases between them. CDR3 in DNA: TGCAGCGTTGGGCTCACAATCGGGAATGAGCAGTTCTTC. It encodes CSVGLTIGNEQFF.

The chain joins TRBV6-5 to TRBJ2-3; the D gene is possibly TRBD2 (5 bases). CDR1 is MNHEY, CDR2 SVGAGI, per germline. The V and J ends lost 2 bases and 0 bases respectively, with 6 bases between them. This CDR3 contains 14 residues. The CDR3 protein is CASSYDYSTDTQYF. In DNA form, the CDR3 reads TGTGCCAGCAGTTACGACTATAGCACAGATACGCAGTATTTT.

The chain combines TRBV30 with TRBJ1-3; 7 nucleotides line up with TRBD1. After removal of 3 bases from V and 2 bases from J, the junction contained 4 bases not matched to a gene. The CDR3 is 14 amino acids. In germline, CDR1 is GTSNPN, CDR2 SVGIG (reference sequence). The chain's CDR3 is CAWSDTGAGNTIYF. As DNA, the CDR3 is TGTGCCTGGAGCGATACAGGGGCTGGAAACACCATATATTTT.

The chain links TRBV5-1 to TRBJ1-3; 7 bases match TRBD1. After removal of 0 bases from V and 4 bases from J, the junction contained 4 bases not matched to a gene. The CDR3 loop spans 15 amino acids. CDR1 and CDR2 from the germline V gene are SGHRS and YFSETQ. CDR3 sequence (DNA): TGCGCCAGCAGCTTGGCTGGGACAGAAGGAAACACCATATATTTT. Its translation: CASSLAGTEGNTIYF.

The chain links TRBV5-1 to TRBJ2-7; TRBD1 matches 9 bases. Germline values: CDR1 SGHRS, CDR2 YFSETQ. The trim removed 0 bases at V and 5 bases at J, leaving 6 bases unmatched. This CDR3 has 15 residues. CDR3 nucleotide sequence: TGCGCCAGCAGCTTGGTGGGACAGGGAGCCCACGAGCAGTACTTC. It is translated as CASSLVGQGAHEQYF.

J is TRBJ2-3 and V is TRBV7-8; 9 bases agree with TRBD2. J gave up 7 bases and V 1 base, and 9 bases lay outside the gene matches. The CDR3 spans 16 residues. The germline gives CDR1 SGHVS, CDR2 FQNEAQ. The CDR3 sequence: CASSLVMRGGLNTQYF. CDR3 DNA: TGTGCCAGCAGCTTAGTAATGCGGGGGGGCCTTAATACGCAGTATTTT.

The chain links TRBV4-1 to TRBJ2-5; the D is unclear. In germline, CDR1 is MGHRA, CDR2 YSYEKL. Trimming shortened V by 3 bases and J by 4 bases, and 9 bases separated the two germline ends. There are 13 residues in the CDR3. The CDR3 DNA follows: TGCGCCAGCAGCCACCCCCAGGCAGAGACCCAGTACTTC. It codes for CASSHPQAETQYF.

V and J are TRBV2 and TRBJ2-1; 7 bases map to TRBD2. J gave up 10 bases and V 8 bases, and 8 bases lay outside the gene matches. Germline CDR1 SNHLY, CDR2 FYNNEI. The CDR3 totals 12 residues. CDR3 protein: CASGERLAEQFF. Written as DNA, the CDR3 is TGTGCCAGCGGAGAGAGACTAGCCGAGCAGTTCTTC.

V and J are TRBV4-3 and TRBJ2-1; 11 bases agree with TRBD2. Germline V CDR1 and CDR2: LGHNA, YSLEER. The ends lost 0 bases at V and 7 bases at J; junction bases unmatched: 8. The CDR3 runs 17 residues. As DNA, the CDR3 is TGCGCCAGCAGCCAAGAGGTGGTACTAGCGGGAGTAAATGAGCAGTTCTTC. Its protein is CASSQEVVLAGVNEQFF.

This chain links TRBV27 with TRBJ2-7; D is tentatively TRBD1 or TRBD2 (5 bases each). The CDR3 consists of 16 residues. Trimming stripped 4 bases from V and 5 bases from J, with 21 bases between. CDR1 is MNHEY and CDR2 is SMNVEV in the germline V gene (reference sequence). CDR3 nucleotides: TGTGCCAGCAGTTCTTTGCTAGGAGTGAGGGGCGACGAGCAGTACTTC. It encodes CASSSLLGVRGDEQYF.

CDR3 sequence reads: CASSEGYSGNTIYF. For the CDR3, the DNA is TGTGCCAGCAGCGAGGGATACTCTGGAAACACCATATATTTT. The J gene is TRBJ1-3, the V gene TRBV7-9; D is unclear. The CDR3 spans 14 residues. The V gene's germline CDR1 is SEHNR and CDR2 FQNEAQ (reference sequence). V lost 5 bases and J lost 0, with 8 bases in between.

The CDR3 spells CASSESLTGELFF. The CDR3 DNA reads as TGTGCCAGCAGTGAATCCCTGACCGGGGAGCTGTTTTTT. The chain couples TRBV2 to TRBJ2-2; D is undetermined. The CDR3 covers 13 residues. The ends were cut back, 2 bases at V and 5 bases at J, with 6 bases in the middle. CDR1 SNHLY and CDR2 FYNNEI come from the germline V gene. Full variable domain (rest looked up from reference TRBV2 and TRBJ2-2): EPEVTQTPSHQVTQMGQEVILRCVPISNHLYFYWYRQILGQKVEFLVSFYNNEISEKSEIFDDQFSVERPDGSNFTLKIRSTKLEDSAMYFCASSESLTGELFFGEGSRLTVL.

This clone was picked up a small number of times. The J gene is TRBJ1-2, the V gene TRBV27; no clear D. Trimming left V 6 bases short and J 8 bases short, with 19 bases between. Germline V CDR1 and CDR2: MNHEY, SMNVEV (reference sequence). The CDR3 covers 14 residues. The CDR3 is CASRSSPGIGGYTF. Here the CDR3 DNA reads TGTGCCAGCAGATCCTCCCCGGGTATCGGGGGCTACACCTTC.

The chain joins TRBV15 to TRBJ2-7, with 11 bases matching TRBD1. CDR1 is LNHNV, CDR2 YYDKDF, per germline (reference sequence). V lost 2 bases to trimming and J lost 7 bases; unmatched junction nucleotides: 10. The CDR3 contains 16 residues. CDR3 protein: CATSRSRTGGPWEQYF. CDR3 nucleotides: TGTGCCACCAGCAGATCAAGGACAGGGGGCCCGTGGGAGCAGTACTTC.

This clone ranks as medium-sized. The chain has TRBV5-1 and TRBJ2-7; TRBD1 matches at 7 bases. CDR1 is SGHRS, CDR2 YFSETQ, per germline. The CDR3 length is 15 residues. With 1 base clipped from V and 1 base from J, the junction kept 5 bases outside the gene matches. CDR3 in amino acids: CASSLTPGQSYEQYF. The CDR3 DNA reads TGCGCCAGCAGCTTGACCCCGGGACAGTCCTACGAGCAGTACTTC. The full variable domain, with the rest looked up from reference TRBV5-1 and TRBJ2-7, is KAGVTQTPRYLIKTRGQQVTLSCSPISGHRSVSWYQQTPGQGLQFLFEYFSETQRNKGNFPGRFSGRQFSNSRSEMNVSTLELGDSALYLCASSLTPGQSYEQYFGPGTRLTVT.

This clone has only one observation. The chain combines TRBV5-4 with TRBJ2-4; D may be TRBD1 (7 bases). Germline V gene lookup returns CDR1 SGHNT and CDR2 YYREEE (reference sequence). The CDR3 runs to 18 residues. The V gene lost 2 bases and the J gene lost 1 base, with 19 bases spanning the gap. CDR3 coding DNA: TGTGCCAGCAGCTTCTCGAGACAGGGACGGGGGGCCAAAAACATTCAGTACTTC. Its protein product is CASSFSRQGRGAKNIQYF.

The genes are TRBV19 and TRBJ2-4; no reliable D call. V shed 5 bases and J shed 0 bases, with 14 bases lying between them. This CDR3 spans 16 amino acids. Germline values: CDR1 LNHDA, CDR2 SQIVND (reference sequence). CDR3 sequence: CASSRWGSIAKNIQYF. The CDR3 DNA reads TGTGCCAGTAGTCGCTGGGGATCGATAGCCAAAAACATTCAGTACTTC.

This rearrangement joins TRBV12-3 or TRBV12-4 to TRBJ1-1; D is undetermined. The germline V and J ends were trimmed by 3 bases and 7 bases, with 6 bases remaining between them. This CDR3 is built from 11 residues. The CDR3 region has the DNA TGTGCCAGCAGTTTGGGCGGTGAAGCTTTCTTT. Amino acid sequence: CASSLGGEAFF.

The J gene is TRBJ2-1, the V gene TRBV7-2; D may be TRBD1 (6 bases). Trimming pared 4 bases from V and 0 bases from J, leaving 13 bases between. CDR1 and CDR2 (germline): SGHTA, FQGNSA. The CDR3 runs to 16 residues. CDR3 amino acids: CASSSWTASSYNEQFF. The DNA of the CDR3 is TGTGCCAGCAGCTCTTGGACAGCCAGCTCCTACAATGAGCAGTTCTTC.

The chain carries TRBV19 and TRBJ1-1; tentatively, D is TRBD1 (5 bases). This CDR3 has 11 amino acids. CDR1 and CDR2 (germline): LNHDA, SQIVND (reference sequence). Deletions cut 10 bases from V and 4 bases from J, with 10 bases between. The CDR3 nucleotides read TGTGCCACCCGGGACGGCACTGAAGCTTTCTTT. Encoded protein: CATRDGTEAFF. Full variable domain (outside the CDR3, taken from reference TRBV19 and TRBJ1-1): DGGITQSPKYLFRKEGQNVTLSCEQNLNHDAMYWYRQDPGQGLRLIYYSQIVNDFQKGDIAEGYSVSREKKESFPLTVTSAQKNPTAFYLCATRDGTEAFFGQGTRLTVV.

The rearrangement links TRBV7-3 to TRBJ2-7, with 7 bases fitting TRBD2. Germline V gene data show CDR1 as SGHTA and CDR2 as FQGTGA. This CDR3 spans 15 amino acids. The trim removed 1 base at V and 3 bases at J, leaving 6 bases unmatched. CDR3 sequence (DNA): TGTGCCAGCAGCTTAAGTTCTAGCGGTGGCTACGAGCAGTACTTC. Its translation: CASSLSSSGGYEQYF.

The chain uses TRBV27 and TRBJ1-1; a weak D match, TRBD1 (6 bases). V lost 8 bases and J lost 2, with 21 bases in between. Per germline, CDR1 MNHEY and CDR2 SMNVEV (reference sequence). The CDR3 consists of 16 residues. The CDR3 loop reads CASSWGGRNFNTEAFF. In DNA, the CDR3 is TGTGCCAGCTCCTGGGGGGGCCGCAATTTTAACACTGAAGCTTTCTTT.